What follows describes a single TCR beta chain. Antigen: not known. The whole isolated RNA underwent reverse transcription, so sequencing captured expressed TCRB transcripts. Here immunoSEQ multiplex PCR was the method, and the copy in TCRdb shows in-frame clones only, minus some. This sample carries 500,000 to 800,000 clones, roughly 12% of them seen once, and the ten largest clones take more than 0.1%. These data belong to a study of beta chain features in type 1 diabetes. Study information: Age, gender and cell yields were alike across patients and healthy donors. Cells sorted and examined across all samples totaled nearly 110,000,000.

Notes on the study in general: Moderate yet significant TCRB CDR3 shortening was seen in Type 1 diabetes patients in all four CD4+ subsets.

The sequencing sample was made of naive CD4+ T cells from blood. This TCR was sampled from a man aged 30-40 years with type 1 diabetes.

Here the CDR3 reads CASSVGVYGYTF. The CDR3 nucleotides read TGTGCCAGCAGCGTCGGAGTGTATGGCTACACCTTC. The rearrangement uses TRBV9 and TRBJ1-2; D not certain. This CDR3 has 12 amino acids. The germline V and J ends were trimmed by 2 bases and 5 bases, with 7 bases remaining between them. Looked up from germline, CDR1 is SGDLS and CDR2 is YYNGEE. The full variable domain, with the rest looked up from reference TRBV9 and TRBJ1-2, is DSGVTQTPKHLITATGQRVTLRCSPRSGDLSVYWYQQSLDQGLQFLIQYYNGEERAKGNILERFSAQQFPDLHSELNLSSLELGDSALYFCASSVGVYGYTFGSGTRLTVV.